A selection of T cell receptor beta chains follows, all from one sample in a study of T-cell reconstitution after alpha-beta-depleted transplantation in children. TCRdb fed the PCR reads into MiXCR, producing one record per CDR3 protein. The sample lists just over 950,000 distinct CDR3 sequences, about 30% occurring once. The sample in question was PBMCs, mostly from graft donor cells, obtained 360 days after TCRalphabeta/CD19-depleted stem cell transplant. The receptor source for this set is a boy in the first two years of life who had a stem cell transplant for SCID, so the T cells may come from the graft donor. Each CDR3 is given with its conserved first and last residue. D genes are given only for firm matches. Clone sizes are given selectively: once, few, many, or a class where the clone is expanded.

CDR3aa: CASSRFLGYNEQFF; CDR3nt: TGCGCCTCCAGCAGATTCCTGGGTTACAATGAGCAGTTCTTC; j_gene: TRBJ2-1; v_gene: TRBV5-1; abundance: NA; d_gene: NA
CDR3aa: CSAPYGEKLFF; CDR3nt: TGCAGTGCTCCCTATGGAGAAAAACTGTTTTTT; j_gene: TRBJ1-4; v_gene: TRBV20-1; abundance: NA; d_gene: NA
CDR3aa: CASSSQTGAEETQYF; CDR3nt: TGTGCCAGCTCATCGCAAACAGGGGCAGAAGAGACCCAGTACTTC; j_gene: TRBJ2-5; v_gene: TRBV18; abundance: NA; d_gene: TRBD1
CDR3aa: CASSFYGGVNYGYTF; CDR3nt: TGTGCCAGCAGTTTCTACGGAGGGGTCAACTATGGCTACACCTTC; j_gene: TRBJ1-2; v_gene: TRBV12-3/TRBV12-4; abundance: NA; d_gene: NA
CDR3aa: CSARLAGVQLTDTQYF; CDR3nt: TGCAGTGCTAGACTAGCGGGGGTGCAACTCACAGATACGCAGTATTTT; j_gene: TRBJ2-3; v_gene: TRBV20-1; abundance: few; d_gene: TRBD2
CDR3aa: CASSFEPYGGTEAFF; CDR3nt: TGTGCCAGCAGCTTCGAGCCCTACGGAGGGACTGAAGCTTTCTTT; j_gene: TRBJ1-1; v_gene: TRBV7-9; abundance: NA; d_gene: NA
CDR3aa: CASSQDFGQGGDEQYF; CDR3nt: TGCGCCAGCAGCCAAGATTTCGGACAGGGAGGGGACGAGCAGTACTTC; j_gene: TRBJ2-7; v_gene: TRBV4-1; abundance: NA; d_gene: NA
CDR3aa: CASSSTRNTDTQYF; CDR3nt: TGTGCCAGCAGTTCCACCCGCAACACAGATACGCAGTATTTT; j_gene: TRBJ2-3; v_gene: TRBV27; abundance: NA; d_gene: NA
CDR3aa: CASQMGPGLYGYTF; CDR3nt: TGTGCCAGCCAGATGGGGCCAGGACTTTATGGCTACACCTTC; j_gene: TRBJ1-2; v_gene: TRBV6-1; abundance: few; d_gene: NA
CDR3aa: CASSSWAGASYGYTF; CDR3nt: TGTGCCAGCAGTTCCTGGGCCGGCGCTAGCTATGGCTACACCTTC; j_gene: TRBJ1-2; v_gene: TRBV12-3/TRBV12-4; abundance: few; d_gene: NA
CDR3aa: CASSLGVEDEKLFF; CDR3nt: TGTGCCAGCAGCTTAGGCGTTGAGGATGAAAAACTGTTTTTT; j_gene: TRBJ1-4; v_gene: TRBV7-9; abundance: few; d_gene: NA
CDR3aa: CAISRDRAHEQFF; CDR3nt: TGTGCCATCAGCAGAGACAGGGCCCATGAGCAGTTCTTC; j_gene: TRBJ2-1; v_gene: TRBV10-3; abundance: few; d_gene: TRBD1
CDR3aa: CASSLVAGYTDTQYF; CDR3nt: TGCGCCAGCAGCTTGGTAGCGGGGTACACAGATACGCAGTATTTT; j_gene: TRBJ2-3; v_gene: TRBV5-1; abundance: few; d_gene: TRBD2
CDR3aa: CSASFSSGGEDTQYF; CDR3nt: TGCAGTGCTAGTTTCTCTAGCGGGGGAGAAGATACGCAGTATTTT; j_gene: TRBJ2-3; v_gene: TRBV20-1; abundance: NA; d_gene: TRBD2
CDR3aa: CASSVEVGATGELFF; CDR3nt: TGTGCCAGCAGCGTAGAGGTAGGAGCTACCGGGGAGCTGTTTTTT; j_gene: TRBJ2-2; v_gene: TRBV9; abundance: few; d_gene: NA
CDR3aa: CASSKIPIGEVREKLFF; CDR3nt: TGTGCCAGCAGCAAGATACCCATCGGAGAGGTCCGTGAAAAACTGTTTTTT; j_gene: TRBJ1-4; v_gene: TRBV27; abundance: few; d_gene: NA
CDR3aa: CSAKTGTGLYEQYF; CDR3nt: TGCAGTGCTAAAACCGGGACAGGTCTTTACGAGCAGTACTTC; j_gene: TRBJ2-7; v_gene: TRBV20-1; abundance: NA; d_gene: TRBD1
CDR3aa: CSARDLEGPTDTQYF; CDR3nt: TGCAGTGCTAGAGACCTGGAGGGCCCCACAGATACGCAGTATTTT; j_gene: TRBJ2-3; v_gene: TRBV20-1; abundance: NA; d_gene: NA
CDR3aa: CSAIRLAGGTGELFF; CDR3nt: TGCAGTGCTATCCGACTAGCGGGGGGGACCGGGGAGCTGTTTTTT; j_gene: TRBJ2-2; v_gene: TRBV20-1; abundance: few; d_gene: TRBD2
CDR3aa: CASSAGTGNEQFF; CDR3nt: TGCGCCAGCAGCGCCGGGACGGGCAATGAGCAGTTCTTC; j_gene: TRBJ2-1; v_gene: TRBV5-1; abundance: NA; d_gene: NA
CDR3aa: CASTYGGDTQYF; CDR3nt: TGTGCCAGCACCTACGGGGGGGATACGCAGTATTTT; j_gene: TRBJ2-3; v_gene: TRBV7-9; abundance: NA; d_gene: TRBD2
CDR3aa: CASTLGDRGFNSPLHF; CDR3nt: TGTGCCAGCACCCTAGGGGACAGGGGATTTAATTCACCCCTCCACTTT; j_gene: TRBJ1-6; v_gene: TRBV12-3/TRBV12-4; abundance: NA; d_gene: TRBD1
CDR3aa: CASSSGLALDEQFF; CDR3nt: TGTGCCAGCAGCTCTGGACTAGCGCTTGATGAGCAGTTCTTC; j_gene: TRBJ2-1; v_gene: TRBV7-6; abundance: NA; d_gene: TRBD2
CDR3aa: CASSLGDHESGYTF; CDR3nt: TGTGCCAGCAGTTTAGGGGATCATGAGAGTGGCTACACCTTC; j_gene: TRBJ1-2; v_gene: TRBV12-3/TRBV12-4; abundance: once; d_gene: NA
CDR3aa: CSARRGLAEGGTDTQYF; CDR3nt: TGCAGTGCTAGGAGAGGGCTAGCGGAAGGGGGCACAGATACGCAGTATTTT; j_gene: TRBJ2-3; v_gene: TRBV20-1; abundance: few; d_gene: TRBD2
CDR3aa: CASSPGTGGARPNTEAFF; CDR3nt: TGTGCCAGCAGCCCCGGGACAGGGGGCGCGAGGCCAAACACTGAAGCTTTCTTT; j_gene: TRBJ1-1; v_gene: TRBV12-3/TRBV12-4; abundance: few; d_gene: TRBD1
CDR3aa: CSAPGPRGRNEKLFF; CDR3nt: TGCAGTGCTCCCGGGCCCAGGGGGCGAAATGAAAAACTGTTTTTT; j_gene: TRBJ1-4; v_gene: TRBV20-1; abundance: few; d_gene: TRBD1
CDR3aa: CASSLEGQGQTEAFF; CDR3nt: TGTGCCAGCAGCTTGGAGGGACAGGGGCAAACTGAAGCTTTCTTT; j_gene: TRBJ1-1; v_gene: TRBV5-5; abundance: few; d_gene: TRBD1
CDR3aa: CASSLAGPGGYEQYF; CDR3nt: TGTGCCAGCAGTTTAGCGGGCCCGGGGGGCTACGAGCAGTACTTC; j_gene: TRBJ2-7; v_gene: TRBV12-3/TRBV12-4; abundance: few; d_gene: TRBD2
CDR3aa: CSVQPGLAGGRPDTQYF; CDR3nt: TGCAGCGTTCAACCGGGACTAGCGGGGGGGCGGCCAGATACGCAGTATTTT; j_gene: TRBJ2-3; v_gene: TRBV29-1; abundance: NA; d_gene: TRBD2
CDR3aa: CASSLLPRRGGKDTQYF; CDR3nt: TGTGCCAGCAGCTTACTCCCCAGGCGGGGGGGTAAAGATACGCAGTATTTT; j_gene: TRBJ2-3; v_gene: TRBV28; abundance: NA; d_gene: TRBD2
CDR3aa: CASSVGAEAYYAEQYF; CDR3nt: TGTGCCAGCAGCGTAGGGGCAGAAGCGTACTACGCGGAGCAGTACTTC; j_gene: TRBJ2-7; v_gene: TRBV9; abundance: few; d_gene: NA
CDR3aa: CSVEGSTRDTQYF; CDR3nt: TGCAGCGTTGAAGGTAGCACGAGGGATACGCAGTATTTT; j_gene: TRBJ2-3; v_gene: TRBV29-1; abundance: NA; d_gene: NA
CDR3aa: CASSFRGGSYNEQFF; CDR3nt: TGTGCCAGCAGTTTCAGGGGGGGGTCCTACAATGAGCAGTTCTTC; j_gene: TRBJ2-1; v_gene: TRBV12-3/TRBV12-4; abundance: many; d_gene: NA
CDR3aa: CASSLFSRVNEQFF; CDR3nt: TGTGCCAGCAGTTTATTTTCGCGGGTAAATGAGCAGTTCTTC; j_gene: TRBJ2-1; v_gene: TRBV12-3/TRBV12-4; abundance: NA; d_gene: NA
CDR3aa: CASSLGVLQETQYF; CDR3nt: TGTGCCAGCAGTTTGGGAGTGCTACAAGAGACCCAGTACTTC; j_gene: TRBJ2-5; v_gene: TRBV12-3/TRBV12-4; abundance: many; d_gene: NA
CDR3aa: CASSSREGQGIYNEQFF; CDR3nt: TGTGCCAGCAGTTCCCGGGAGGGACAGGGAATCTACAATGAGCAGTTCTTC; j_gene: TRBJ2-1; v_gene: TRBV12-3/TRBV12-4; abundance: many; d_gene: NA
CDR3aa: CSSPGGGPPYEQYF; CDR3nt: TGCAGTTCACCCGGCGGGGGGCCCCCCTACGAGCAGTACTTC; j_gene: TRBJ2-7; v_gene: TRBV20-1; abundance: few; d_gene: TRBD2
CDR3aa: CASRLLGTAGETQYF; CDR3nt: TGTGCCAGCAGACTACTCGGGACAGCCGGGGAGACCCAGTACTTC; j_gene: TRBJ2-5; v_gene: TRBV12-3/TRBV12-4; abundance: few; d_gene: TRBD1
CDR3aa: CASSVVVDRVEANYGYTF; CDR3nt: TGTGCCAGCAGCGTAGTTGTCGACAGGGTTGAAGCTAACTATGGCTACACCTTC; j_gene: TRBJ1-2; v_gene: TRBV9; abundance: NA; d_gene: TRBD1
CDR3aa: CASTPSGGELFF; CDR3nt: TGTGCCAGCACCCCAAGTGGCGGGGAGCTGTTTTTT; j_gene: TRBJ2-2; v_gene: TRBV7-8; abundance: NA; d_gene: NA
CDR3aa: CASSLLRGRGTDTQYF; CDR3nt: TGTGCCAGCAGCTTATTGCGGGGCCGTGGCACAGATACGCAGTATTTT; j_gene: TRBJ2-3; v_gene: TRBV11-2; abundance: few; d_gene: NA